The 28 T cell receptor beta chains below all came from one sample that was sequenced in a study of cytomegalovirus exposure and HLA in healthy donors. The PCR made use of 60 Vbeta and 13 Jbeta primers. TCRdb keeps only in-frame clones here, not all; method: immunoSEQ multiplex PCR. The sample contains around 170,000 clones, 84% of which appear only once. The sample consisted of PBMCs. Source of these receptors: a boy aged 2 to 10 in good health and CMV-seronegative.

This clone appeared a few times. J is TRBJ1-3 and V is TRBV12-5; D uncertain. V was shortened by 6 bases and J by 8 bases, with 14 bases between the two germline ends. Germline V gene sequence: CDR1 LGHNT, CDR2 FRNRAP. The CDR3 spans 13 residues. DNA for the CDR3: TGTGCTAGTGGAGCGACTCCTCGGGACACCATATATTTT. This gives the protein CASGATPRDTIYF.

The V and J genes are TRBV10-3 and TRBJ2-7, with TRBD2 as a possible D gene (6 bases). The CDR3 is 13 residues long. Trimming took off 7 bases at V and 0 bases at J, with 10 bases between the two ends. The germline CDR1 and CDR2 sequences are ENHRY and SYGVKD. CDR3 nucleotide sequence: TGTGCCATCAAGAACGGGAGCTCCTACGAGCAGTACTTC. It specifies CAIKNGSSYEQYF.

The chain joins TRBV2 to TRBJ2-5; 10 nucleotides align to TRBD2. The J call may be wrong; the DNA end is better matched by TRBJ2-7. The CDR3 is made up of 16 amino acids. Germline values: CDR1 SNHLY, CDR2 FYNNEI. CDR3 sequence (DNA): TGTGCCAGCAGTGAGCGTAGCGGGAGGACGGGCTACGAGCAGTACTTC. It is translated as CASSERSGRTGYEQYF.

The rearrangement links TRBV2 to TRBJ2-7; D perhaps matches TRBD2 (6 bases). V was pared by 2 bases and J by 2 bases, with 10 bases between. The V gene's germline CDR1 is SNHLY and CDR2 FYNNEI. This CDR3 comprises 14 residues. The CDR3 bases are TGTGCCAGCAGTGAATTTAGGGAGGCCTACGAGCAGTACTTC. Amino acids: CASSEFREAYEQYF.

The V and J genes are TRBV30 and TRBJ1-2; 10 nucleotides align to TRBD1. The ends lost 4 bases at V and 9 bases at J; junction bases unmatched: 5. The germline CDR1 and CDR2 sequences are GTSNPN and SVGIG (reference sequence). This CDR3 has 12 amino acids. The CDR3 nucleotides read TGTGCCTGGACCGGGACAGGGGTTAGCTACACCTTC. This codes for CAWTGTGVSYTF. Together with reference TRBV30 and TRBJ1-2, the CDR3 gives the full variable domain: SQTIHQWPATLVQPVGSPLSLECTVEGTSNPNLYWYRQAAGRGLQLLFYSVGIGQISSEVPQNLSASRPQDRQFILSSKKLLLSDSGFYLCAWTGTGVSYTFGSGTRLTVV.

The chain couples TRBV2 to TRBJ1-1; D not certain. Germline V gene lookup returns CDR1 SNHLY and CDR2 FYNNEI. The V end lost 7 bases, the J end lost 7 bases, and 16 bases lay between the germline ends. CDR3 length: 13 amino acids. CDR3 coding DNA: TGTGCCAGCACCGTACTTAGGAGGGATGAAGCTTTCTTT. Protein sequence: CASTVLRRDEAFF. Variable domain in full (rest from reference TRBV2 and TRBJ1-1): EPEVTQTPSHQVTQMGQEVILRCVPISNHLYFYWYRQILGQKVEFLVSFYNNEISEKSEIFDDQFSVERPDGSNFTLKIRSTKLEDSAMYFCASTVLRRDEAFFGQGTRLTVV.

This chain joins TRBV5-8 and TRBJ2-1; TRBD2 matches 7 bases. Germline V gene data show CDR1 as SGHTS and CDR2 as YDEGEE. There are 16 residues in the CDR3. The V segment lost 0 bases and the J segment 2 bases; nucleotides outside the gene matches: 5. The CDR3, as DNA: TGTGCCAGCAGCTTGGGCGTCCTAGCGGCCTACAATGAGCAGTTCTTC. Translating it yields CASSLGVLAAYNEQFF.

The rearrangement links TRBV7-2 to TRBJ2-1; 8 bases are a match to TRBD2. Germline lookup yields CDR1 SGHTA and CDR2 FQGNSA. J was trimmed by 7 bases and V by 5 bases; bases with no gene match: 13. This CDR3 spans 16 amino acids. CDR3 sequence (DNA): TGTGCCAGCAGCCGGGGGGGAGCGGGAGCTATGAATGAGCAGTTCTTC. Protein product: CASSRGGAGAMNEQFF.

This chain uses TRBV6-5 with TRBJ1-6; D gene ambiguous. Trimming stripped 6 bases from V and 2 bases from J, with 8 bases between. CDR1 is MNHEY, CDR2 SVGAGI, per germline. The CDR3 spans 14 residues. CDR3 residues: CASRVATYNSPLHF. Here the CDR3 DNA reads TGTGCCAGCAGAGTAGCTACCTATAATTCACCCCTCCACTTT.

Of note for this clone: This CDR3 fails to terminate in the conserved phenylalanine or tryptophan, so it likely reflects a read error. The chain combines TRBV30 with TRBJ2-7; 8 bases agree with TRBD2. The germline V gene has CDR1 GTSNPN and CDR2 SVGIG (reference sequence). There are 15 residues in the CDR3. V was clipped by 0 bases and J by 4 bases; unmatched bases: 8. Here the CDR3 reads CAWSVPGPGGYEQYL. In nucleotides, the CDR3 is TGTGCCTGGAGTGTACCCGGGCCGGGAGGGTACGAGCAGTACCTC.

The CDR3 protein is CASSLEQGSYEQYF. The CDR3 DNA reads as TGTGCCAGCAGCTTAGAACAGGGTTCATACGAGCAGTACTTC. This rearrangement joins TRBV7-6 to TRBJ2-7, with D tentatively TRBD1 (6 bases). The CDR3 consists of 14 residues. V was trimmed by 1 base and J by 4 bases, leaving 11 bases between them. Germline V CDR1 and CDR2: SGHVS, FNYEAQ.

On this clone itself: Because it lacks the conserved phenylalanine or tryptophan at the end, this CDR3 is likely a read error. The limits of the CDR3 on the DNA are not certain, so only TCRdb's listed CDR3 is given. This rearrangement joins TRBV5-6 to TRBJ2-7; the table's D call, TRBD2, has no DNA check behind it. The germline V gene has CDR1 SGHDT and CDR2 YYEEEE. The CDR3 totals 13 residues, both ends included. CDR3: CASSPGLAGVSLL.

The chain carries TRBV7-9 and TRBJ2-1; D uncertain. This CDR3 is 15 amino acids long. Germline assignment: CDR1 SEHNR and CDR2 FQNEAQ (reference sequence). V was shortened by 3 bases and J by 4 bases, with 13 bases between the two germline ends. The CDR3 protein is CASSLVRSLYNEQFF. The DNA of the CDR3 is TGTGCCAGCAGCTTGGTGAGGTCCCTTTACAATGAGCAGTTCTTC.

V is TRBV16 and J is TRBJ2-1; 8 bases are shared with TRBD1. Germline CDR1 and CDR2: KGHSY and FQNENV. This CDR3 spans 16 amino acids. With 1 base clipped from V and 6 bases from J, the junction kept 8 bases outside the gene matches. CDR3 coding DNA: TGTGCCAGCAGCCAATGGACAGGGTATGCCGTCAATGAGCAGTTCTTC. It translates to CASSQWTGYAVNEQFF.

The chain recombines TRBV2 with TRBJ1-1, with D perhaps matching TRBD1 (6 bases). The germline V and J ends were trimmed by 7 bases and 1 base, with 13 bases remaining between them. Germline loops: CDR1 SNHLY, CDR2 FYNNEI. The CDR3 runs to 14 residues. The CDR3 DNA reads as TGTGCCAGCATCAACAGGGAGGGGAACACTGAAGCTTTCTTT. Protein: CASINREGNTEAFF.

The sample holds a few counts of this clone. The V call is TRBV28, the J call TRBJ1-2, with no clear D. Germline-derived CDR1 and CDR2 are MDHEN and SYDVKM. The CDR3 consists of 14 residues. Trimming cost V 5 bases and J 0 bases, with 10 bases left between them. Here the CDR3 reads CASSTTASNYGYTF. The CDR3 bases are TGTGCCAGCAGTACCACTGCTTCTAACTATGGCTACACCTTC.

Only one count was recorded for this clone. V gene TRBV9 combines with J gene TRBJ1-1; 8 nucleotides match TRBD1. The ends lost 2 bases at V and 8 bases at J; junction bases unmatched: 5. Germline CDR1 reads SGDLS; CDR2 reads YYNGEE. The CDR3 contains 13 residues. The chain's CDR3 is CASSVDRDREAFF. Here the CDR3 DNA reads TGTGCCAGCAGCGTTGACCGGGACAGGGAAGCTTTCTTT.

The V gene is TRBV5-1, the J gene TRBJ2-5; D might be TRBD1 (5 bases). This CDR3 has 14 amino acids. Trimming removed 6 bases at V and 1 base at J, with 13 bases between. Germline CDR1 reads SGHRS; CDR2 reads YFSETQ. The DNA of the CDR3 is TGCGCCAGCACCCCAAACCAGGGCCAAGAGACCCAGTACTTC. It specifies CASTPNQGQETQYF.

This clone appeared a single time. The chain employs TRBV27 and TRBJ2-5; TRBD2 matches at 7 bases. Germline CDR1 and CDR2: MNHEY and SMNVEV (reference sequence). V lost 3 bases to trimming and J lost 2 bases; unmatched junction nucleotides: 9. The CDR3 contains 16 residues. DNA for the CDR3: TGTGCCAGCAGTTTCCATGGAGCGGGGCTACAAGAGACCCAGTACTTC. Translation: CASSFHGAGLQETQYF.

The chain recombines TRBV5-1 with TRBJ1-2, with D possibly being TRBD1 (5 bases). Germline V CDR1 and CDR2: SGHRS, YFSETQ. V shed 4 bases and J shed 3 bases, with 16 bases lying between them. The CDR3 runs 15 residues. The CDR3 loop is CASSPTGGVDYGYTF. The CDR3 DNA reads as TGCGCCAGCAGCCCGACGGGGGGAGTAGACTATGGCTACACCTTC.

This clone was seen just once. The rearrangement joins TRBV11-2 to TRBJ2-7; 12 bases fit TRBD2. The trim removed 1 base at V and 3 bases at J, leaving 4 bases unmatched. This CDR3 is 16 amino acids long. CDR1 and CDR2 (germline): SGHAT, FQNNGV. The CDR3 nucleotides read TGTGCCAGCAGCTTAGGTGGGACTAGCGGGTTCTACGAGCAGTACTTC. As protein: CASSLGGTSGFYEQYF.

The V and J genes are TRBV10-3 and TRBJ2-5; 10 bases match TRBD1. This CDR3 has 15 residues. The germline CDR1 and CDR2 sequences are ENHRY and SYGVKD. V lost 4 bases to trimming and J lost 5 bases; unmatched junction nucleotides: 7. CDR3 amino acids: CAISVGTGVRETQYF. The CDR3 bases are TGTGCCATCAGTGTCGGGACAGGGGTTCGCGAGACCCAGTACTTC.

The chain is built from TRBV7-9 and TRBJ2-5; D perhaps matches TRBD1 (5 bases). V shed 6 bases and J shed 1 base, with 12 bases lying between them. CDR1 and CDR2 (germline): SEHNR, FQNEAQ (reference sequence). The CDR3 sequence is 14 residues long. This CDR3 reads CASSLTGPQETQYF. The CDR3 DNA sequence: TGTGCCAGCAGTCTAACAGGCCCCCAAGAGACCCAGTACTTC. The whole variable domain, remainder taken from reference TRBV7-9 and TRBJ2-5, is DTGVSQNPRHKITKRGQNVTFRCDPISEHNRLYWYRQTLGQGPEFLTYFQNEAQLEKSRLLSDRFSAERPKGSFSTLEIQRTEQGDSAMYLCASSLTGPQETQYFGPGTRLLVL.

The chain carries TRBV27 and TRBJ2-7, with D perhaps TRBD2 (6 bases). CDR3 length equals 18 residues. Between the trimmed V and J ends, which lost 7 bases and 1 base, there was a span of 26 bases. Germline CDR1 MNHEY, CDR2 SMNVEV (reference sequence). Here the CDR3 reads CASILRVRTGDKSYEQYF. The CDR3 nucleotides read TGTGCCAGCATCTTACGGGTTCGGACGGGAGATAAATCCTACGAGCAGTACTTC.

CDR3 in amino acids: CASSPPGAEGYTF. Written as DNA, the CDR3 is TGTGCCAGCTCACCACCGGGCGCCGAGGGCTACACCTTC. The chain employs TRBV18 and TRBJ1-2; D call uncertain. The CDR3 has 13 amino acids. The germline V gene has CDR1 KGHSH and CDR2 LQKENI. The V and J ends lost 0 bases and 8 bases respectively, with 10 bases between them.

To note about this clone: No conserved phenylalanine or tryptophan ends this CDR3, so it is likely a read error. It is unclear where the CDR3 begins or ends on the DNA, so no DNA is shown, and the CDR3 is as TCRdb lists it. This rearrangement joins TRBV30 to TRBJ1-1. Inclusive of both ends, the CDR3 amounts to 12 amino acids. The germline gives CDR1 GTSNPN, CDR2 SVGIG (reference sequence). This chain's CDR3 is CAWSVISPIWRS.

J is TRBJ2-6 and V is TRBV7-9; D not certain. Per the germline V gene, CDR1 is SEHNR and CDR2 is FQNEAQ (reference sequence). V was cut by 1 base and J by 1 base, with 8 bases left in between. This CDR3 is 16 amino acids long. CDR3 coding DNA: TGTGCCAGCAGCTTAGAAACTCTTTCTGGGGCCAACGTCCTGACTTTC. It is translated as CASSLETLSGANVLTF.

V and J are TRBV5-6 and TRBJ2-3; 12 bases fit TRBD2. This CDR3 comprises 19 residues. V lost 1 base and J lost 4; bases outside the gene matches: 13. The germline V gene has CDR1 SGHDT and CDR2 YYEEEE. The CDR3 region is CASSLRLAGGIQGADTQYF. DNA of the CDR3: TGTGCCAGCAGCTTGAGGCTAGCGGGAGGGATCCAGGGCGCAGATACGCAGTATTTT.